The subject of this entry is one T cell receptor (beta chain). The CDR3 is made up of 13 amino acids. Germline CDR1 SEHNR, CDR2 FQNEAQ (reference sequence). The J segment lost 6 bases and the V segment lost 5 bases, leaving 6 bases of the junction unmatched. This specimen comes from a study of T cell responses to AZD1222 COVID-19 vaccine. Sequenced by immunoSEQ multiplex PCR; TCRdb stores in-frame clones only, minus some. Here the sample spans 130,000 or so clones, over 90% being singletons. This receptor was obtained from an adult in good health. The sequencing here drew on peripheral blood, taken on day 0 of MenACWY control vaccination. J is TRBJ1-1 and V is TRBV7-9; 7 nucleotides line up with TRBD1. CDR3 in amino acids: CASSPQGVAEAFF. CDR3 DNA: TGTGCCAGCAGCCCCCAGGGGGTGGCTGAAGCTTTCTTT.